Here is one T cell receptor beta chain with its context. Its antigen is currently unknown. The data derive from a study of shared clonotypes between healthy human individuals. Looked up from germline, CDR1 is KGHSH and CDR2 is LQKENI. V lost 3 bases, J lost 3 bases, and 5 bases stayed unmatched. CDR3 size: 15 residues. Study-level findings and limits: The sharing of 4.5% to 5.5% of naive CD4 clonotypes was seen across several donors. Collection of samples was limited to blood; tissue repertoires likely differ. Although depth was large, rarefaction showed that sequencing of the sorted subsets was incomplete. Relative to their counterparts shared across all four donors, non-shared clonotypes exhibited diminished generation probabilities.

The method was immunoSEQ multiplex PCR; TCRdb's version includes in-frame clones alone and lacks a portion of them. The sample consists of about 1 million clones, 70% to 80% of them appearing once. The genes are TRBV18 and TRBJ2-1, with 7 positions matching TRBD2. This receptor was obtained from a man between 18 and 29 years old in good health. Sequenced: memory CD4+ T cells sorted from blood. Specified subset: CD45RA-negative fraction. This chain's CDR3 is CASSPPASGYNEQFF. CDR3 coding DNA: TGTGCCAGCTCACCCCCGGCTAGCGGCTACAATGAGCAGTTCTTC.